These 25 T cell receptor beta chains originate from one sample sequenced in a study of control samples from healthy donors and cancer patients. Method: immunoSEQ multiplex PCR; TCRdb's copy keeps in-frame clones and lacks some. The sample records 120,000 or so clones, roughly 87% being singletons. Sequenced input: blood. Receptors were obtained from a man in his forties or fifties in good health.

Here the CDR3 reads CASRWLASGGMNTGELFF. Here the CDR3 DNA reads TGTGCCAGCAGGTGGTTAGCTAGCGGGGGGATGAACACCGGGGAGCTGTTTTTT. The chain recombines TRBV3-1 (or the pseudogene TRBV3-2) with TRBJ2-2; TRBD2 matches 11 bases. This CDR3 region has 18 residues. Germline V gene lookup returns CDR1 LGHDT and CDR2 YNNKEL (reference sequence). The V gene end was trimmed by 6 bases and the J gene end by 1 base; junction bases not matched to a gene: 10.

DNA of the CDR3: TGTGCCAGCAAATCTCCGGGGGTTCAATACGAGCAGTACTTC. Its protein is CASKSPGVQYEQYF. The V call is TRBV2, the J call TRBJ2-7, with D possibly matching TRBD2 (6 bases). Trimming shortened V by 7 bases and J by 4 bases, and 17 bases separated the two germline ends. In germline, CDR1 is SNHLY, CDR2 FYNNEI. This CDR3 contains 14 residues.

This chain joins TRBV5-1 and TRBJ2-5; D perhaps matches TRBD1 (6 bases). The germline V gene encodes CDR1 SGHRS and CDR2 YFSETQ. CDR3 length equals 15 residues. Trimming left V 4 bases short and J 1 base short, with 14 bases between. The CDR3, as DNA: TGCGCCAGCAGCCCGGCAACGACAGGCCAAGAGACCCAGTACTTC. Its protein product is CASSPATTGQETQYF.

The rearrangement joins TRBV9 to TRBJ1-2; 7 nucleotides agree with TRBD1. V gave up 0 bases and J gave up 0 bases; unmatched junction bases: 2. Germline CDR1 and CDR2: SGDLS and YYNGEE. This CDR3 has 15 residues. The CDR3 bases are TGTGCCAGCAGCGTAGAGACAGGGACTAACTATGGCTACACCTTC. It codes for CASSVETGTNYGYTF.

This clone was recorded once. The V and J genes are TRBV11-3 and TRBJ1-6, with a tentative D call TRBD1 (6 bases). Germline V CDR1 and CDR2: SGHNT, YENEEA. The CDR3 consists of 13 residues. Trimming took off 6 bases at V and 7 bases at J, with 10 bases between the two ends. The CDR3 sequence: CASSLDSNSPLHF. The CDR3, as DNA: TGTGCCAGCAGTCTGGACAGCAATTCACCCCTCCACTTT. The whole variable domain, remainder taken from reference TRBV11-3 and TRBJ1-6, is EAGVVQSPRYKIIEKKQPVAFWCNPISGHNTLYWYLQNLGQGPELLIRYENEEAVDDSQLPKDRFSAERLKGVDSTLKIQPAELGDSAVYLCASSLDSNSPLHFGNGTRLTVT.

This chain uses TRBV5-4 with TRBJ2-2; 7 nucleotides match TRBD2. J was trimmed by 6 bases and V by 0 bases; bases with no gene match: 5. Germline CDR1 is SGHNT and CDR2 is YYREEE (reference sequence). The CDR3 length is 15 residues. CDR3 amino acids: CASSLVLAGAGELFF. For the CDR3, the DNA is TGTGCCAGCAGCTTGGTCCTGGCGGGAGCCGGGGAGCTGTTTTTT.

V usage is TRBV3-1 (or the pseudogene TRBV3-2) and J usage is TRBJ2-1; D remains unclear. With 3 bases removed from V and 0 bases from J, the gap between germline ends came to 9 bases. This CDR3 has 15 residues. The V gene's germline CDR1 is LGHDT and CDR2 YNNKEL (reference sequence). CDR3 sequence: CASSHPMSSYNEQFF. CDR3 bases: TGTGCCAGCAGCCACCCCATGAGCTCCTACAATGAGCAGTTCTTC.

The rearrangement links TRBV6-1 to TRBJ1-5, with 7 nucleotides matching TRBD1. The germline CDR1 and CDR2 sequences are MNHNS and SASEGT. The V gene end was trimmed by 3 bases and the J gene end by 5 bases; junction bases not matched to a gene: 7. The CDR3 loop spans 15 amino acids. CDR3: CASSDQGGAYQPQHF. The CDR3 DNA reads TGTGCCAGCAGTGATCAAGGGGGCGCGTATCAGCCCCAGCATTTT.

Remarks on this clone: Other DNA sequences from this sample encode an identical CDR3 as well. V is TRBV5-4 and J is TRBJ1-1; TRBD1 matches 8 bases. Trimming at V came to 5 bases and at J to 4 bases, leaving 10 bases not matched to a gene. The CDR3 loop spans 15 amino acids. Germline CDR1 is SGHNT and CDR2 is YYREEE (reference sequence). CDR3 in amino acids: CASRLGQGVGTEAFF. CDR3 nucleotides: TGTGCCAGCAGACTTGGACAGGGAGTTGGCACTGAAGCTTTCTTT.

This clone occurred once. The gene calls are TRBV11-3 and TRBJ2-1, with a weak D call TRBD2 (7 bases). The V gene's germline CDR1 is SGHNT and CDR2 YENEEA. The CDR3 runs to 14 residues. V was clipped by 4 bases and J by 4 bases, with 11 bases between them. CDR3 sequence reads: CASSSGGVYNEQFF. The DNA for the CDR3 is TGTGCCAGCAGCTCGGGGGGCGTTTACAATGAGCAGTTCTTC.

This rearrangement joins TRBV6-2 or TRBV6-3 to TRBJ1-6; perhaps TRBD1 as D (5 bases). The CDR3 length is 18 residues. Per germline, CDR1 MNHEY and CDR2 SVGEGT. V was trimmed by 0 bases and J by 8 bases, leaving 20 bases between them. The CDR3 DNA reads as TGTGCCAGCAGTTACTCGAGAACCGTGGCCCTGGGGGATTCACCCCTCCACTTT. Encoded protein: CASSYSRTVALGDSPLHF.

This clone was seen a few times. The chain uses TRBV24-1 and TRBJ1-4; D gene ambiguous. This CDR3 has 12 residues. The V and J ends lost 4 bases and 5 bases respectively, with 4 bases between them. Germline V gives CDR1 KGHDR, CDR2 SFDVKD. CDR3 sequence: CATSDTNEKLFF. For the CDR3, the DNA is TGTGCCACCAGTGACACAAATGAAAAACTGTTTTTT.

This rearrangement joins TRBV5-8 to TRBJ1-2; 7 positions agree with TRBD1. CDR3 size: 15 residues. The trim removed 0 bases at V and 10 bases at J, leaving 12 bases unmatched. Germline V gene sequence: CDR1 SGHTS, CDR2 YDEGEE. The CDR3 is CASSLALGQSGIYTF. In DNA form, the CDR3 reads TGTGCCAGCAGCTTGGCCCTGGGACAGTCGGGGATCTACACCTTC.

The gene calls are TRBV7-2 and TRBJ2-5; D is unresolved. CDR3 length: 11 amino acids. Germline CDR1 SGHTA, CDR2 FQGNSA. Trimming took off 0 bases at V and 7 bases at J, with 3 bases between the two ends. The DNA for the CDR3 is TGTGCCAGCAGCTTAGCCGGGACCCAGTACTTC. Translating it yields CASSLAGTQYF.

This sequence joins TRBV7-3 and TRBJ2-1; unclear D gene. The V gene's germline CDR1 is SGHTA and CDR2 FQGTGA. Trimming pared 3 bases from V and 6 bases from J, leaving 6 bases between. This CDR3 is built from 12 residues. The CDR3 DNA sequence: TGTGCCAGCAGCTTCTCAGGCAATGAGCAGTTCTTC. Translating it yields CASSFSGNEQFF.

This clone was counted between two and nine times. The CDR3 DNA is TGTGCCAGTTCTGGCGGGGCGTCAAGGGATAGCAATCAGCCCCAGCATTTT. It specifies CASSGGASRDSNQPQHF. V gene TRBV19 combines with J gene TRBJ1-5; perhaps TRBD1 as D (5 bases). The CDR3 length is 17 residues. Germline V gene lookup returns CDR1 LNHDA and CDR2 SQIVND (reference sequence). V was shortened by 8 bases and J by 0 bases, with 20 bases between the two germline ends. The whole variable domain, filled in from reference TRBV19 and TRBJ1-5, reads DGGITQSPKYLFRKEGQNVTLSCEQNLNHDAMYWYRQDPGQGLRLIYYSQIVNDFQKGDIAEGYSVSREKKESFPLTVTSAQKNPTAFYLCASSGGASRDSNQPQHFGDGTRLSIL.

The chain recombines TRBV6-5 with TRBJ1-2, with no clear D. Trimming removed 5 bases from V and 4 bases from J, with 11 bases in between. Germline V gene data show CDR1 as MNHEY and CDR2 as SVGAGI. The length of the CDR3 is 13 residues. This CDR3 reads CASSLSYPYGYTF. Written as DNA, the CDR3 is TGTGCCAGCAGTCTTAGTTACCCCTATGGCTACACCTTC.

The chain couples TRBV7-2 to TRBJ2-5; 7 nucleotides match TRBD1. V shed 1 base, J shed 5 bases, and the junction held 4 bases outside the gene matches. The CDR3 extends over 14 amino acids. Per the germline V gene, CDR1 is SGHTA and CDR2 is FQGNSA. CDR3 sequence reads: CASSLGARGETQYF. In DNA, the CDR3 is TGTGCCAGCAGCTTAGGAGCCAGGGGGGAGACCCAGTACTTC.

This rearrangement joins TRBV2 to TRBJ2-1; D perhaps matches TRBD2 (6 bases). V was clipped by 3 bases and J by 12 bases, with 6 bases between them. Germline CDR1 reads SNHLY; CDR2 reads FYNNEI. The CDR3 spans 10 residues. CDR3 DNA sequence: TGTGCCAGCAGTGAGGGGGGGCAGTTCTTC. Amino acids: CASSEGGQFF.

The chain couples TRBV2 to TRBJ2-1; D is possibly TRBD1 (5 bases). The CDR3 totals 11 residues. Germline-derived CDR1 and CDR2 are SNHLY and FYNNEI. V lost 8 bases to trimming and J lost 4 bases, with 6 bases between them. The CDR3 nucleotides are TGTGCCAGCGACAGTTACAATGAGCAGTTCTTC. Translation: CASDSYNEQFF.

The rearrangement links TRBV7-2 to TRBJ2-1; D might be TRBD2 (5 bases). CDR1 and CDR2 from the germline V gene are SGHTA and FQGNSA. Trimming shortened V by 1 base and J by 5 bases, and 6 bases separated the two germline ends. This CDR3 spans 13 amino acids. CDR3 nucleotide sequence: TGTGCCAGCAGCTTAGTGGGAGACAATGAGCAGTTCTTC. Translation gives CASSLVGDNEQFF.

J is TRBJ1-4 and V is TRBV6-6, with no clear D. CDR3 length equals 17 residues. From germline, CDR1 is MNHNY and CDR2 SVGAGI (reference sequence). V was shortened by 5 bases and J by 8 bases, with 24 bases between the two germline ends. The CDR3 loop is CASSPAGVTNGGEKLFF. The DNA for the CDR3 is TGTGCCAGCAGTCCAGCCGGGGTTACAAATGGCGGAGAAAAACTGTTTTTT.

The chain combines TRBV29-1 with TRBJ2-7; tentatively, D is TRBD1 or TRBD2 (5 bases each). There are 13 residues in the CDR3. Trimming removed 7 bases from V and 3 bases from J, with 16 bases in between. Germline lookup yields CDR1 SQVTM and CDR2 ANQGSEA. DNA for the CDR3: TGCAGCGCCGGGGACCTAGTTGGCTACGAGCAGTACTTC. It specifies CSAGDLVGYEQYF.

This clone is a singleton in its sample. The chain links TRBV6-1 to TRBJ2-3; unclear D gene. Trimming took 1 base from V and 5 from J, leaving 13 bases between them. The germline gives CDR1 MNHNS, CDR2 SASEGT. The CDR3 loop spans 15 amino acids. CDR3 amino acids: CASSEEPQVGDTQYF. The CDR3 DNA is TGTGCCAGCAGTGAAGAGCCGCAGGTAGGAGATACGCAGTATTTT.

This chain uses TRBV3-1 (or the pseudogene TRBV3-2) with TRBJ2-7; TRBD2 matches at 10 bases. CDR3 size: 15 residues. CDR1 is LGHDT and CDR2 is YNNKEL in the germline V gene (reference sequence). Germline trimming cut 8 bases from V and 1 base from J; bases unmatched to any gene: 8. Here the CDR3 DNA reads TGTGCCAGCGGTAGGCCAGCGGGGGGGTCCTACGAGCAGTACTTC. This encodes CASGRPAGGSYEQYF.